This T cell receptor beta chain was recovered during a study of blood T cell repertoires in COVID-19. Turning to the study itself: Samples representing acute and convalescent COVID-19 were sourced from the United States, Italy and Spain. Sample material is recorded as cDNA or gDNA derived from T cells, B-cell-depleted T cells, or PBMCs.

As handled by the study authors: Nucleated cell number was recorded as an estimate derived from reference gene primer amplification. This table comes from immunoSEQ multiplex PCR, and its TCRdb copy is limited to in-frame clones, with some not included. Clone size and V and J calls were adopted from that table, with D and trimming inferred from the DNA. The data contain 100,000 or so clones, around four fifths of them singletons. This clone was seen a few times. The germline gives CDR1 LNHDA, CDR2 SQIVND (reference sequence). CDR3 length equals 13 residues. Trimming took off 7 bases at V and 1 base at J, with 10 bases between the two ends.

This sequence was found in a man in his sixties or seventies with active or convalescent COVID-19. Specimen: peripheral blood. The rearrangement uses TRBV19 and TRBJ1-1, with unresolved D. CDR3 coding DNA: TGTGCCAGTACCCTCAACAGGAACACTGAAGCTTTCTTT. Translated, it gives CASTLNRNTEAFF.